Below are 30 T cell receptor beta chains sequenced from a single sample in a study of metastatic and nonmetastatic thyroid tumors. TCRdb re-called clones from the PCR reads using MiXCR. Seen here are about 6,500 clones, roughly 32% observed once, and the top ten hold about two fifths. Not a single patient had been given any form of treatment at any point before undergoing thyroid surgery. The sample was adjacent normal tissue. Receptor source: a female donor with papillary thyroid cancer or a benign thyroid nodule (not recorded which). Some clones in this sample may be carry-over from other donors' samples.

The chain links TRBV9 to TRBJ2-1; no firm D call. In germline, CDR1 is SGDLS, CDR2 YYNGEE. V shed 4 bases and J shed 8 bases, with 10 bases lying between them. The CDR3 has 12 residues. CDR3 in amino acids: CASSIEKDEQFF. Here the CDR3 DNA reads TGTGCCAGCAGCATAGAAAAAGATGAGCAGTTCTTC.

This clone appeared many times. V gene TRBV5-4 combines with J gene TRBJ2-1; TRBD2 matches 11 bases. The trim removed 4 bases at V and 4 bases at J, leaving 7 bases unmatched. The CDR3 extends over 16 amino acids. The germline V gene encodes CDR1 SGHNT and CDR2 YYREEE (reference sequence). CDR3 residues: CASSRGLAADYNEQFF. CDR3 coding DNA: TGTGCCAGCAGCCGGGGACTAGCGGCTGATTACAATGAGCAGTTCTTC.

J is TRBJ1-1 and V is TRBV6-1; D remains ambiguous. With 4 bases removed from V and 4 bases from J, the gap between germline ends came to 10 bases. Germline values: CDR1 MNHNS, CDR2 SASEGT. The CDR3 contains 13 residues. The CDR3 region is CASSAGLFTEAFF. DNA for the CDR3: TGTGCCAGCAGTGCTGGGCTATTCACTGAAGCTTTCTTT.

This rearrangement joins TRBV27 to TRBJ2-2; no clear D gene. Looked up from germline, CDR1 is MNHEY and CDR2 is SMNVEV (reference sequence). This CDR3 comprises 16 residues. V was pared by 4 bases and J by 2 bases, with 14 bases between. CDR3 loop: CASSSYEARNTGELFF. In DNA form, the CDR3 reads TGTGCCAGCAGTTCATACGAGGCTCGAAACACCGGGGAGCTGTTTTTT.

This clone turned up a few times. The chain joins TRBV6-1 to TRBJ1-5; the D gene is possibly TRBD1 (5 bases). Per germline, CDR1 MNHNS and CDR2 SASEGT. This CDR3 has 14 residues. Trimming took 0 bases from V and 6 from J, leaving 9 bases between them. CDR3 sequence (DNA): TGTGCCAGCAGTGAAGCAGGGGAGAGTCAGCCCCAGCATTTT. Amino acids: CASSEAGESQPQHF.

The chain combines TRBV6-5 with TRBJ2-3; 7 nucleotides align to TRBD1. Germline V gene lookup returns CDR1 MNHEY and CDR2 SVGAGI. V was pared by 7 bases and J by 0 bases, with 13 bases of the junction left unmatched. The CDR3 is 17 residues long. The CDR3: CASTFSIQGLSTDTQYF. CDR3 nucleotide sequence: TGTGCCAGCACCTTCTCTATACAGGGGCTTAGCACAGATACGCAGTATTTT.

J is TRBJ2-5 and V is TRBV6-2 or TRBV6-3, with TRBD2 matching 7 bases. The CDR3 extends over 14 amino acids. V shed 2 bases, J shed 4 bases, and the junction held 4 bases outside the gene matches. CDR1 is MNHEY and CDR2 is SVGEGT in the germline V gene. This chain's CDR3 is CASSYVGGRETQYF. CDR3 nucleotides: TGTGCCAGCAGTTACGTGGGCGGGAGAGAGACCCAGTACTTC.

The CDR3 here is CASSLNAWGNQPQHF. DNA of the CDR3: TGTGCCAGCAGTTTAAATGCTTGGGGCAATCAGCCCCAGCATTTT. This chain joins TRBV27 and TRBJ1-5, with D uncertain. The CDR3 extends over 15 amino acids. The germline V and J ends were trimmed by 2 bases and 2 bases, with 10 bases remaining between them. The germline V gene encodes CDR1 MNHEY and CDR2 SMNVEV (reference sequence).

This chain connects TRBV14 to TRBJ2-6; the D gene is possibly TRBD2 (5 bases). The CDR3 consists of 13 residues. V was shortened by 4 bases and J by 4 bases, with 5 bases between the two germline ends. Per germline, CDR1 SGHDN and CDR2 FVKESK. CDR3 sequence reads: CASSRRGANVLTF. Here the CDR3 DNA reads TGTGCCAGCAGCCGGAGGGGGGCCAACGTCCTGACTTTC.

This clone has just a few counts. The chain links TRBV27 to TRBJ2-3; D uncertain. In germline, CDR1 is MNHEY, CDR2 SMNVEV (reference sequence). The CDR3 has 11 residues. The germline V and J ends were trimmed by 4 bases and 5 bases, with 4 bases remaining between them. DNA for the CDR3: TGTGCCAGCAGTTATGGAGATACGCAGTATTTT. This encodes CASSYGDTQYF.

There are a few counts of this clone. This chain connects TRBV6-5 to TRBJ2-6, with 8 bases matching TRBD1. CDR1 MNHEY and CDR2 SVGAGI come from the germline V gene. J lost 2 bases, V lost 9 bases, and 9 bases had no gene match. This CDR3 is built from 16 residues. The CDR3 nucleotides are TGTGCCAGTAGTGACTCAGGGGGCGCTGGGGCCAACGTCCTGACTTTC. Translating gives CASSDSGGAGANVLTF.

The gene calls are TRBV11-2 and TRBJ2-2; 9 bases fit TRBD2. J was trimmed by 4 bases and V by 3 bases; bases with no gene match: 9. The CDR3 runs to 17 residues. Germline V gene data show CDR1 as SGHAT and CDR2 as FQNNGV. CDR3 nucleotide sequence: TGTGCCAGCAGCTTTCCTAGCGGGGTAGCGGGCACCGGGGAGCTGTTTTTT. Translating gives CASSFPSGVAGTGELFF. The whole variable domain, remainder taken from reference TRBV11-2 and TRBJ2-2, is EAGVAQSPRYKIIEKRQSVAFWCNPISGHATLYWYQQILGQGPKLLIQFQNNGVVDDSQLPKDRFSAERLKGVDSTLKIQPAKLEDSAVYLCASSFPSGVAGTGELFFGEGSRLTVL.

A word on this clone: The junction departs from germline at one end; a sequencing error may be responsible. J is TRBJ1-4 and V is TRBV30; no clear D gene. The CDR3 is 13 amino acids. Germline V gene data show CDR1 as GTSNPN and CDR2 as SVGIG (reference sequence). This chain's CDR3 is CSWSARPNEKLFF. CDR3 DNA: TGTTCCTGGAGTGCCAGACCAAATGAAAAACTGTTTTTT.

Points on this clone: Since no conserved phenylalanine or tryptophan closes the CDR3, a read error is the likely cause. Because the CDR3's place on the DNA is in doubt, the DNA is left out and the CDR3 is given as listed by TCRdb. The rearrangement joins TRBV6-1 to TRBJ1-1. The CDR3 numbers 15 amino acids, ends counted. The germline V gene encodes CDR1 MNHNS and CDR2 SASEGT. The CDR3 protein is CASSRTVVFPGEALN.

On this clone itself: The junction and the germline gene differ at one end; a read error may be behind it. The chain has TRBV15 and TRBJ2-7; 7 nucleotides line up with TRBD2. The CDR3 loop spans 15 amino acids. Germline V gene lookup returns CDR1 LNHNV and CDR2 YYDKDF (reference sequence). For the CDR3, the DNA is TGCGCCACCAGAAGAGATCTTACGGGGAGGGACGAGCAGTACTTC. Translation gives CATRRDLTGRDEQYF.

The V gene is TRBV11-1, the J gene TRBJ2-7; the D gene is possibly TRBD2 (6 bases). Germline CDR1 is SGHAT and CDR2 is FQDESV (reference sequence). V lost 3 bases and J 5 bases, leaving 23 bases between the germline ends. The CDR3 covers 17 residues. The CDR3 is CASSFRFASAEFDEQYF. The CDR3 coding sequence is TGTGCCAGCAGCTTCAGGTTCGCTAGCGCTGAATTCGACGAGCAGTACTTC.

This clone showed up just a few times. The V call is TRBV27, the J call TRBJ2-7, with TRBD2 identical over 13 bases. With V trimmed by 5 bases and J by 5 bases, 15 bases remained unmatched. CDR3 size: 18 residues. Germline V CDR1 and CDR2: MNHEY, SMNVEV (reference sequence). The CDR3 protein is CASSPLPGGTSGMDEQYF. The CDR3 DNA sequence: TGTGCCAGCAGTCCACTCCCCGGTGGGACTAGCGGGATGGACGAGCAGTACTTC.

The J gene is TRBJ2-7, the V gene TRBV7-2; 10 bases agree with TRBD1. With V trimmed by 1 base and J by 6 bases, 3 bases remained unmatched. This CDR3 contains 14 residues. From germline, CDR1 is SGHTA and CDR2 FQGNSA. The CDR3 sequence: CASSLGDRGFEQYF. In DNA form, the CDR3 reads TGTGCCAGCAGCTTAGGGGACAGGGGCTTCGAGCAGTACTTC.

V gene TRBV4-1 combines with J gene TRBJ2-7; 13 bases agree with TRBD2. Trimming removed 2 bases from V and 7 bases from J; junction bases left unmatched: 8. CDR3 length: 16 residues. Germline lookup yields CDR1 MGHRA and CDR2 YSYEKL. The CDR3 spells CASSQLWTSGSREQYF. CDR3 bases: TGCGCCAGCAGCCAATTATGGACTAGCGGGAGCAGAGAGCAGTACTTC.

The chain is built from TRBV6-5 and TRBJ2-1; 11 bases are a match to TRBD2. The V and J ends lost 4 bases and 7 bases, in that order; junction bases with no gene match: 9. Germline CDR1 reads MNHEY; CDR2 reads SVGAGI. This CDR3 comprises 16 residues. CDR3 protein: CASSSNLLAGVNEQFF. In nucleotides, the CDR3 is TGTGCCAGCAGTTCGAATCTACTAGCGGGAGTAAATGAGCAGTTCTTC.

The rearrangement joins TRBV20-1 to TRBJ2-2; D might be TRBD1 or TRBD2, each matching 5 bases. Germline V gene lookup returns CDR1 DFQATT and CDR2 SNEGSKA (reference sequence). V was shortened by 2 bases and J by 5 bases, with 12 bases between the two germline ends. This CDR3 contains 14 residues. Written as DNA, the CDR3 is TGCAGTGCTAGATCCAGGGACGTAACCGGGGAGCTGTTTTTT. Translating it yields CSARSRDVTGELFF.

In this sample, this clone turned up many times. This chain links TRBV20-1 with TRBJ2-7; TRBD2 aligns across 12 bases. The CDR3 runs to 13 residues. Germline lookup yields CDR1 DFQATT and CDR2 SNEGSKA (reference sequence). V shed 5 bases and J 6 bases; nucleotides not matched to a gene: 5. The CDR3 is CSADMTSGSEQYF. The DNA for the CDR3 is TGCAGTGCTGACATGACTAGCGGGAGCGAGCAGTACTTC.

The genes are TRBV30 and TRBJ1-2; D gene unclear. This CDR3 has 13 residues. The V gene's germline CDR1 is GTSNPN and CDR2 SVGIG (reference sequence). Trimming pared 0 bases from V and 6 bases from J, leaving 11 bases between. The CDR3 region is CAWSVAPRDGYTF. The CDR3, as DNA: TGTGCCTGGAGTGTAGCACCCCGGGATGGCTACACCTTC.

This clone was found a few times. The V call is TRBV27, the J call TRBJ2-3; D not resolved. The V gene's germline CDR1 is MNHEY and CDR2 SMNVEV (reference sequence). Trimming took 4 bases from V and 4 from J, leaving 3 bases between them. This CDR3 spans 11 amino acids. The CDR3 spells CASSSPDTQYF. In DNA, the CDR3 is TGTGCCAGCAGTTCCCCAGATACGCAGTATTTT.

V usage is TRBV5-5 and J usage is TRBJ1-5; TRBD1 might be the D (5 bases). There are 16 residues in the CDR3. The V gene lost 3 bases and the J gene lost 2 bases, with 15 bases spanning the gap. Per the germline V gene, CDR1 is SGHKS and CDR2 is YYEKEE (reference sequence). The CDR3 is CASSSRGGTGNQPQHF. CDR3 sequence (DNA): TGTGCCAGCAGCTCAAGGGGAGGGACGGGCAATCAGCCCCAGCATTTT.

This clone appeared a few times. V and J are TRBV6-5 and TRBJ2-7; no clear D. V was cut by 5 bases and J by 3 bases, with 11 bases left in between. CDR1 is MNHEY, CDR2 SVGAGI, per germline. CDR3 size: 13 residues. In DNA, the CDR3 is TGTGCCAGCAGTCTGACTCACGTCTACGAGCAGTACTTC. It specifies CASSLTHVYEQYF.

This clone was detected a few times. The rearrangement links TRBV6-1 to TRBJ1-2, with unresolved D. Germline CDR1 is MNHNS and CDR2 is SASEGT. V gave up 6 bases and J gave up 2 bases, with 16 bases separating them. The CDR3 length is 15 residues. This CDR3 reads CASRSGGSGNYGYTF. In nucleotides, the CDR3 is TGTGCCAGCAGATCTGGTGGTTCAGGCAACTATGGCTACACCTTC.

The chain employs TRBV2 and TRBJ2-1; 7 bases align to TRBD1. The V and J ends lost 8 bases and 7 bases, in that order; junction bases with no gene match: 11. This CDR3 spans 14 amino acids. Looked up from germline, CDR1 is SNHLY and CDR2 is FYNNEI. The CDR3 region has the DNA TGTGCCAGCGGCCTTAAGACAGGGAGTAATGAGCAGTTCTTC. Its translation: CASGLKTGSNEQFF.

This clone was recorded a few times. V and J are TRBV2 and TRBJ2-7, with 10 positions matching TRBD2. Germline assignment: CDR1 SNHLY and CDR2 FYNNEI. The V gene end was trimmed by 7 bases and the J gene end by 13 bases; junction bases not matched to a gene: 19. The CDR3 has 15 amino acids. The CDR3 sequence is CASIPRTSGVYERYF. The DNA for the CDR3 is TGTGCCAGCATCCCCAGGACTAGCGGTGTCTACGAGCGTTACTTC. The complete variable domain, with remaining parts taken from reference TRBV2 and TRBJ2-7, reads EPEVTQTPSHQVTQMGQEVILRCVPISNHLYFYWYRQILGQKVEFLVSFYNNEISEKSEIFDDQFSVERPDGSNFTLKIRSTKLEDSAMYFCASIPRTSGVYERYFGPGTRLTVT.

Concerning this clone: A read error is possible here, since a much larger clone lies one base away. V usage is TRBV7-9 and J usage is TRBJ1-2; unclear D gene. V was pared by 4 bases and J by 4 bases, with 13 bases between. The length of the CDR3 is 14 residues. Germline assignment: CDR1 SEHNR and CDR2 FQNEAQ (reference sequence). CDR3 in DNA: TGTGCCAGCAGCTACAACCCGTACAGCTATGGCTACACCTTC. Translation gives CASSYNPYSYGYTF.